Listed below are T cell receptor beta chains from one sample, sequenced in a study of T cell clonotyping in hematopoietic cell transplantation. Sequencing used immunoSEQ multiplex PCR; TCRdb keeps in-frame clones, though not all of them. In the table there are 20,000 or so clones, more than 60% of which are singletons. Sequenced material: peripheral blood mononuclear cells. Receptors were obtained from a man between 60 and 70 years old in good health. Some clones in this sample may be carry-over from other donors' samples. Both conserved end residues are part of each CDR3. Each record gives: J gene, D gene, V gene, clone size, CDR3 DNA, CDR3 protein. A D gene is named only where the DNA matches it firmly. Rows may omit the clone size; those that give it use once, few, many or a size class.

j_gene: TRBJ2-3
d_gene: TRBD2
v_gene: TRBV14
abundance: .
CDR3nt: TGTGCCAGCAGCCGACTAGCGGGACAGGATACGCAGTATTTT
CDR3aa: CASSRLAGQDTQYF

j_gene: TRBJ1-6
d_gene: TRBD1
v_gene: TRBV6-5
abundance: .
CDR3nt: TGTGCCAGCAGTTATAATATTGGGACAGGGGTTTCACCCCTCCACTTT
CDR3aa: CASSYNIGTGVSPLHF

j_gene: TRBJ1-5
d_gene: TRBD1
v_gene: TRBV30
abundance: once
CDR3nt: TGTGCCTGGAGTTTGGACAGGGGGATTCAGCCCCAGCATTTT
CDR3aa: CAWSLDRGIQPQHF

j_gene: TRBJ1-6
d_gene: .
v_gene: TRBV7-6
abundance: .
CDR3nt: TGTGCCAGCAGCCTATTGAAAGCGGGCCCAAATTCACCCCTCCACTTT
CDR3aa: CASSLLKAGPNSPLHF

j_gene: TRBJ2-7
d_gene: .
v_gene: TRBV7-2
abundance: .
CDR3nt: TGTGCCAGCAGCTTCAGTCCGGGGAGCTCCTACGAGCAGTACTTC
CDR3aa: CASSFSPGSSYEQYF

j_gene: TRBJ1-5
d_gene: TRBD1
v_gene: TRBV30
abundance: .
CDR3nt: TGTGCCTGGAGTGACGACAGGGGTGTAGGTCAGCCCCAGCATTTT
CDR3aa: CAWSDDRGVGQPQHF

j_gene: TRBJ2-3
d_gene: TRBD2
v_gene: TRBV11-2
abundance: .
CDR3nt: TGTGCCAGCAGCTTATCCGGGGGGAGCACAGATACGCAGTATTTT
CDR3aa: CASSLSGGSTDTQYF

j_gene: TRBJ2-3
d_gene: .
v_gene: TRBV4-1
abundance: .
CDR3nt: TGCGCCAGCAGCCAAGGGCATAAAGTCCCAGATACGCAGTATTTT
CDR3aa: CASSQGHKVPDTQYF

j_gene: TRBJ1-1
d_gene: TRBD1
v_gene: TRBV11-2
abundance: .
CDR3nt: TGTGCCAGCACCCCTGGGACAGGGGTGAACACTGAAGCTTTCTTT
CDR3aa: CASTPGTGVNTEAFF

j_gene: TRBJ1-2
d_gene: .
v_gene: TRBV11-1
abundance: .
CDR3nt: TGTGCCAGCAGCTTAGACTCAGGGGACTATGGCTACACCTTC
CDR3aa: CASSLDSGDYGYTF

j_gene: TRBJ1-6
d_gene: .
v_gene: TRBV19
abundance: .
CDR3nt: TGTGCCAGTAGCAGGACAGTGGGGGATCCTTCACCCCTCCACTTT
CDR3aa: CASSRTVGDPSPLHF

j_gene: TRBJ2-7
d_gene: TRBD1
v_gene: TRBV10-3
abundance: .
CDR3nt: TGTGCCATCAATCCGGGACAGGGGGCCTACGAGCAGTACTTC
CDR3aa: CAINPGQGAYEQYF

j_gene: TRBJ2-7
d_gene: .
v_gene: TRBV29-1
abundance: .
CDR3nt: TGCAGCGTTGAAGATGGGGAAAGGCCACCCTACGAGCAGTACTTC
CDR3aa: CSVEDGERPPYEQYF